The source of this TCR beta chain is a study of metastatic and nonmetastatic thyroid tumors. Before thyroid surgery, none of the patients had received any treatment. The sample holds a few counts of this clone. TCRdb re-clonotyped the PCR reads via MiXCR. The sample yields 3,000 to 3,500 clones, roughly 38% seen once. The CDR3 covers 13 residues. Trimming removed 3 bases at V and 3 bases at J, with 5 bases between. CDR1 is WSHSY, CDR2 SAAADI, per germline. The clonotype comes from a female donor with papillary thyroid cancer or a benign thyroid nodule (not recorded which). Some clones in this sample may be carry-over from other donors' samples. Sequencing was carried out using adjacent normal tissue. The rearrangement joins TRBV10-2 to TRBJ2-2; D is unclear. The DNA for the CDR3 is TGCGCCAGCAGTGACGTGTACACCGGGGAGCTGTTTTTT. Translated: CASSDVYTGELFF.